This T cell receptor beta chain was documented in a study of Ad26.COV2.S vaccination and SARS-CoV-2 variants. Overall study context: Intramuscularly, Ad26.COV2.S was given either once or twice, 56 days apart.

In germline, CDR1 is SGDLS, CDR2 YYNGEE. V shed 0 bases, J shed 2 bases, and the junction held 0 bases outside the gene matches. CDR3 length: 14 amino acids. The treatment denotes: some 20 received Ad26.COV2.S at low or high dose, single or two shots; 5 received placebo; per-sample allocation not given. Following the first vaccine or placebo injection, samples were taken on day 63. Only one count was recorded for this clone. Distinct nucleotide sequences in the sample also encode this CDR3. Clones were sequenced by immunoSEQ multiplex PCR, and TCRdb holds only the in-frame ones, with some missing. The sample contains about 250,000 clones, roughly 89% of which appear only once.

The source was peripheral blood, collected in a trial of Ad26.COV2.S vaccine versus placebo. The V gene is TRBV9, the J gene TRBJ1-2, with TRBD1 matching over 8 bases. This clonotype was sampled from a person aged 18 to 59 who received the Ad26.COV2.S COVID-19 vaccine or a placebo. CDR3 in DNA: TGTGCCAGCAGCGTAGGACAGGGGAACTATGGCTACACCTTC. Its protein product is CASSVGQGNYGYTF. Full variable domain (rest looked up from reference TRBV9 and TRBJ1-2): DSGVTQTPKHLITATGQRVTLRCSPRSGDLSVYWYQQSLDQGLQFLIQYYNGEERAKGNILERFSAQQFPDLHSELNLSSLELGDSALYFCASSVGQGNYGYTFGSGTRLTVV.